This T cell receptor beta chain was identified in a study of blood T cell repertoires in COVID-19. Across the whole study: The origin of the acute and convalescent COVID-19 samples was the United States, Italy and Spain. The analysed material was cDNA or gDNA that came from T cells, B-cell-depleted T cells, or PBMCs.

In the authors' workflow: Estimated nucleated cell counts came from reference gene primer amplification. Generated by immunoSEQ multiplex PCR, the TCRdb table keeps only in-frame clones and is missing some. V and J calls plus clone size are reproduced from that table; the DNA served to infer D and trimming. The sample includes 100,000 to 150,000 clones, 70% to 75% of them seen just once. The origin of this receptor is a man in his fifties or sixties with acute or convalescent COVID-19. The sample comprised peripheral blood.

The CDR3 DNA reads TGTGCCAGCGGGGGGGGGATCGGCCTCGCTAATGAAAAACTGTTTTTT. This sequence encodes CASGGGIGLANEKLFF. The gene calls are TRBV2 and TRBJ1-4; D is perhaps TRBD1 (5 bases). Trimming took 8 bases from V and 3 from J, leaving 19 bases between them. Germline CDR1 and CDR2: SNHLY and FYNNEI. The CDR3 sequence is 16 residues long.